The 23 T cell receptor beta chains below were found in one sample sequenced in a study of STAT3 mutations in large granular lymphocyte leukemia. Study-wide results and caveats: At least one immunodominant TCR beta clonotype appeared in every T-cell large granular lymphocyte leukemia patient.

Their antigens remain unidentified. Repertoires were generated with immunoSEQ multiplex PCR, while TCRdb's copy carries only in-frame clones and drops some. Among under 15,000 clones listed, about nine tenths were seen once. Sequenced input: peripheral blood mononuclear cells. The receptors shown here come from a man between 35 and 55 years old with T-cell large granular lymphocyte leukemia. Some clones in this sample may be carry-over from other donors' samples.

The sample holds one count of this clone. V and J are TRBV27 and TRBJ2-5; 7 bases fit TRBD1. Germline CDR1 reads MNHEY; CDR2 reads SMNVEV (reference sequence). The CDR3 is 16 residues long. V lost 5 bases and J lost 4; bases outside the gene matches: 13. CDR3 protein: CASSHPTGSGRETQYF. The DNA for the CDR3 is TGTGCCAGCAGTCACCCGACAGGGAGTGGTCGAGAGACCCAGTACTTC.

The chain employs TRBV6-5 and TRBJ2-7; D remains unclear. The V end was cut by 7 bases, the J end by 5 bases, with 21 bases between. This CDR3 has 15 residues. Germline CDR1 MNHEY, CDR2 SVGAGI. CDR3: CASNKDPPTRHEQYF. Here the CDR3 DNA reads TGTGCCAGCAACAAAGACCCCCCCACCCGCCACGAGCAGTACTTC.

The chain couples TRBV5-4 to TRBJ1-3, with 7 bases identical to TRBD1. Germline V gives CDR1 SGHNT, CDR2 YYREEE (reference sequence). This CDR3 region has 16 residues. Trimming removed 2 bases from V and 2 bases from J; junction bases left unmatched: 7. CDR3 DNA sequence: TGTGCCAGCAGCTTATTTGGGGACAGCGCTGGAAACACCATATATTTT. Translated, it gives CASSLFGDSAGNTIYF.

The chain has TRBV5-5 and TRBJ1-1; 8 nucleotides agree with TRBD1. Germline lookup yields CDR1 SGHKS and CDR2 YYEKEE (reference sequence). The CDR3 has 17 residues. Germline trimming cut 4 bases from V and 0 bases from J; bases unmatched to any gene: 11. Written as DNA, the CDR3 is TGTGCCAGCAGCCCGGGACAGGCGCGTCTCTTGAACACTGAAGCTTTCTTT. This codes for CASSPGQARLLNTEAFF.

This chain uses TRBV7-9 with TRBJ2-5, with D perhaps matching TRBD1 (6 bases). Per the germline V gene, CDR1 is SEHNR and CDR2 is FQNEAQ (reference sequence). This CDR3 spans 15 amino acids. V shed 2 bases and J shed 4 bases, with 14 bases lying between them. The CDR3 bases are TGTGCCAGCAGCTTATCGCTGGACAGCAGAGAGACCCAGTACTTC. Residues: CASSLSLDSRETQYF.

This chain connects TRBV19 to TRBJ2-1; D not certain. CDR3 length: 11 residues. V was pared by 5 bases and J by 11 bases, with 10 bases between. The V gene's germline CDR1 is LNHDA and CDR2 SQIVND (reference sequence). The DNA for the CDR3 is TGTGCCAGTAGTCCTCCGCCGAAGCAGTTCTTC. It is translated as CASSPPPKQFF.

The J gene is TRBJ2-3, the V gene TRBV28, with TRBD1 identical over 7 bases. Losses at the gene ends were 5 bases for V and 2 bases for J; bases not matched to a gene: 10. This CDR3 has 16 amino acids. CDR1 is MDHEN, CDR2 SYDVKM, per germline. CDR3 amino acids: CASSRVETGNTDTQYF. CDR3 nucleotides: TGTGCCAGCAGTCGGGTGGAGACAGGGAACACAGATACGCAGTATTTT.

This rearrangement joins TRBV19 to TRBJ2-5, with 10 bases lining up with TRBD1. Germline V gives CDR1 LNHDA, CDR2 SQIVND (reference sequence). This CDR3 spans 14 amino acids. Trimming took 7 bases from V and 5 from J; bases not matched to a gene: 7. CDR3 DNA sequence: TGTGCCAGTAACGACAGGGGGCTAGGGGAGACCCAGTACTTC. Its translation is CASNDRGLGETQYF.

The chain uses TRBV7-9 and TRBJ1-6, with D perhaps matching TRBD1 (6 bases). Between the trimmed V and J ends, which lost 4 bases and 5 bases, there was a span of 9 bases. The CDR3 contains 14 residues. Germline values: CDR1 SEHNR, CDR2 FQNEAQ (reference sequence). CDR3: CASSSHRDNSPLHF. CDR3 DNA sequence: TGTGCCAGCAGCTCCCACAGGGATAATTCACCCCTCCACTTT.

The chain joins TRBV6-1 to TRBJ2-7, with D perhaps TRBD1 (5 bases). This CDR3 is built from 13 residues. Germline V gene data show CDR1 as MNHNS and CDR2 as SASEGT. Trimming removed 8 bases from V and 3 bases from J, with 14 bases in between. The CDR3 DNA is TGTGCCAGCTTAAGGACAAAGAACTACGAGCAGTACTTC. Translation: CASLRTKNYEQYF.

This chain links TRBV6-6 with TRBJ2-7; D might be TRBD2 (5 bases). Germline-derived CDR1 and CDR2 are MNHNY and SVGAGI (reference sequence). V was clipped by 0 bases and J by 2 bases, with 8 bases between them. The CDR3 is made up of 14 amino acids. Here the CDR3 reads CASSYSEVPYEQYF. The CDR3 DNA follows: TGTGCCAGCAGTTACTCGGAGGTCCCCTACGAGCAGTACTTC.

This clone was seen more than once but under ten times. This chain uses TRBV7-9 with TRBJ1-2, with D perhaps TRBD1 (5 bases). Germline CDR1 SEHNR, CDR2 FQNEAQ (reference sequence). Trimming took 5 bases from V and 1 from J, leaving 14 bases between them. The CDR3 has 15 amino acids. The CDR3 sequence is CASSRGADRNYGYTF. In nucleotides, the CDR3 is TGTGCCAGCAGCCGTGGGGCGGACCGTAACTATGGCTACACCTTC.

V is TRBV12-5 and J is TRBJ2-2, with 7 bases lining up with TRBD1. CDR1 and CDR2 (germline): LGHNT, FRNRAP. CDR3 length: 16 residues. V dropped 6 bases and J dropped 4; count of bases not matched to a gene: 11. CDR3 protein: CASGPATGLATGELFF. The CDR3 nucleotides read TGTGCTAGTGGCCCAGCGACAGGGTTAGCCACCGGGGAGCTGTTTTTT.

This chain joins TRBV5-1 and TRBJ1-2, with a possible D match to TRBD1 (5 bases). Per germline, CDR1 SGHRS and CDR2 YFSETQ. V lost 7 bases and J lost 2, with 15 bases in between. This CDR3 comprises 14 residues. The CDR3 reads CASGGEGINYGYTF. CDR3 bases: TGCGCCAGCGGGGGAGAGGGGATCAACTATGGCTACACCTTC.

The gene calls are TRBV7-8 and TRBJ1-4; D uncertain. Trimming removed 3 bases from V and 0 bases from J, with 5 bases in between. The CDR3 has 14 residues. Germline values: CDR1 SGHVS, CDR2 FQNEAQ. The CDR3 DNA is TGTGCCAGCAGCTTCAGGTCAACTAATGAAAAACTGTTTTTT. Its translation: CASSFRSTNEKLFF.

This chain connects TRBV7-9 to TRBJ2-2, with D possibly TRBD2 on 6 matching bases. The CDR3 has 16 amino acids. V shed 8 bases and J shed 8 bases, with 24 bases lying between them. CDR1 SEHNR and CDR2 FQNEAQ come from the germline V gene (reference sequence). CDR3 sequence reads: CASGGGPTRARGELFF. CDR3 DNA sequence: TGTGCCAGCGGGGGAGGACCCACACGGGCCAGGGGGGAGCTGTTTTTT.

The chain combines TRBV29-1 with TRBJ1-2; maybe TRBD1 (5 bases). This CDR3 spans 11 amino acids. The germline V and J ends were trimmed by 3 bases and 6 bases, with 8 bases remaining between them. Germline V CDR1 and CDR2: SQVTM, ANQGSEA. The CDR3 region is CSVDRVNGYTF. The CDR3, as DNA: TGCAGCGTTGACAGGGTGAATGGCTACACCTTC.

Here the CDR3 DNA reads TGTGCCAGCAGCACGGGGGTGGAGACCCAGTACTTC. The encoded protein is CASSTGVETQYF. V is TRBV7-8 and J is TRBJ2-5, with D tentatively TRBD2 (6 bases). V lost 5 bases, J lost 5 bases, and 9 bases lay in between. The CDR3 loop spans 12 amino acids. From germline, CDR1 is SGHVS and CDR2 FQNEAQ.

This chain uses TRBV9 with TRBJ2-7, with D hard to call. The V gene lost 0 bases and the J gene lost 7 bases, with 11 bases spanning the gap. The CDR3 contains 13 residues. Per the germline V gene, CDR1 is SGDLS and CDR2 is YYNGEE. The CDR3 bases are TGTGCCAGCAGCGTAGACACGGACCTGGAGCAGTACTTC. Its translation: CASSVDTDLEQYF.

V usage is TRBV6-5 and J usage is TRBJ1-1; 8 bases match TRBD1. With V trimmed by 4 bases and J by 8 bases, 9 bases remained unmatched. CDR3 length equals 14 residues. CDR1 MNHEY and CDR2 SVGAGI come from the germline V gene. The CDR3 region is CASSSRTGLVEAFF. The CDR3 bases are TGTGCCAGCAGTTCTCGGACAGGGCTCGTCGAAGCTTTCTTT.

The gene calls are TRBV18 and TRBJ2-3, with TRBD1 matching over 11 bases. Germline V CDR1 and CDR2: KGHSH, LQKENI. The trim removed 1 base at V and 1 base at J, leaving 1 base unmatched. CDR3 length: 16 residues. CDR3 amino acids: CASSPQGQGGTDTQYF. The CDR3 region has the DNA TGTGCCAGCTCACCACAGGGACAGGGGGGCACAGATACGCAGTATTTT.

The chain couples TRBV5-1 to TRBJ2-7, with no clear D. V lost 0 bases, J lost 6 bases, and 10 bases lay in between. There are 13 residues in the CDR3. CDR1 is SGHRS and CDR2 is YFSETQ in the germline V gene. The CDR3 sequence: CASSLEGPLEQYF. CDR3 coding DNA: TGCGCCAGCAGCTTGGAAGGTCCCCTCGAGCAGTACTTC.

This clone was picked up one time. J is TRBJ2-1 and V is TRBV6-5; TRBD1 is a possible D gene (6 bases). The CDR3 is 15 amino acids. Germline-derived CDR1 and CDR2 are MNHEY and SVGAGI. V dropped 8 bases and J dropped 9 bases, with 23 bases sitting between them. CDR3 nucleotides: TGTGCCAGCGGGAGCAGATTGGGGACAATCGGTGAGCAGTTCTTC. Translated: CASGSRLGTIGEQFF.